This T cell receptor beta chain was obtained from a study of blood T cell repertoires in COVID-19. Study overall: Acute-phase and convalescent COVID-19 samples originated in the United States, Italy and Spain. The analysed material was cDNA or gDNA that came from T cells, B-cell-depleted T cells, or PBMCs.

In the source study's methods: It was from reference gene primer amplification that nucleated cell counts were estimated. TCRdb keeps only in-frame clones here, not all; method: immunoSEQ multiplex PCR. For V, J and clone size, that table is used; D and trimming come from the DNA. The sample consists of roughly 230,000 clones, 88% of them appearing once. The junction had 6 bases not matched to a gene; V was cut back by 10 bases and J by 0 bases. Germline V lookup: CDR1 MDHEN, CDR2 SYDVKM. CDR3 length: 13 amino acids. The specimen sequenced was peripheral blood. The rearrangement uses TRBV28 and TRBJ2-7, with 7 positions matching TRBD1. This clonotype originated in a man between 70 and 80 years old with acute or convalescent COVID-19. The DNA of the CDR3 is TGTGCCACCTCGGGACAGCCCTCCTACGAGCAGTACTTC. It codes for CATSGQPSYEQYF.